In its sample, the clone carrying this T cell receptor (beta chain) was seen a few times. From the 5' RACE reads, TCRdb called clonotypes with MiXCR, one entry per CDR3 protein. Of about 130,000 distinct CDR3 sequences in the sample, about 6.5% are singletons; the top ten hold around 2%. V gave up 4 bases and J gave up 4 bases; unmatched junction bases: 3. Germline V gives CDR1 SNHLY, CDR2 FYNNEI. The CDR3 is made up of 13 amino acids. The data were obtained in a study of T-cell memory formation after mild COVID-19. Sequences were obtained from PBMCs or a T cell subset sorted from them (not recorded which). The origin of this receptor is an adult woman who had mild COVID-19 (a few samples of this study predate the infection). Cell type and time point are not known. The V call is TRBV2, the J call TRBJ1-2; TRBD1 matches at 7 bases. The DNA for the CDR3 is TGTGCCAGCAGTGGGACAGGCAGCTATGGCTACACCTTC. It specifies CASSGTGSYGYTF.